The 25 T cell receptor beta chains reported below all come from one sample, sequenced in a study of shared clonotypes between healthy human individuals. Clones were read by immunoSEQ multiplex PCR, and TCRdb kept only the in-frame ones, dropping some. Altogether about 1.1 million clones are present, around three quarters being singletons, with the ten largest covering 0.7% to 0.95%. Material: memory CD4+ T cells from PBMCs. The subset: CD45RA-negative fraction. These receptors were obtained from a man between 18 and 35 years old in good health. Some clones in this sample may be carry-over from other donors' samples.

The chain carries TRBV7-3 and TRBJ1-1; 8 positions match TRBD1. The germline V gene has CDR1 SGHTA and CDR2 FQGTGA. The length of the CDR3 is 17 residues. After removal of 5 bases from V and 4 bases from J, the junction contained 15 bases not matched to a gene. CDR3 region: CASSLQPQGARGTEAFF. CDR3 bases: TGTGCCAGCAGCCTACAACCTCAGGGGGCCCGAGGCACTGAAGCTTTCTTT.

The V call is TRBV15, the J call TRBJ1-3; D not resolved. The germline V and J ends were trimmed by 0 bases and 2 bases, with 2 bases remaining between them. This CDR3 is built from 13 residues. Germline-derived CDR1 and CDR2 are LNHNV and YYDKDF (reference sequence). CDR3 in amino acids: CATSRDPGNTIYF. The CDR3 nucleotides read TGTGCCACCAGCAGAGATCCTGGAAACACCATATATTTT.

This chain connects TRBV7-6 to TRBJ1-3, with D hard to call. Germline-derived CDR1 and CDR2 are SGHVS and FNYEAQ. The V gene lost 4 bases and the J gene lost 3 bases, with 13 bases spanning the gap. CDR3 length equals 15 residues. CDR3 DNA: TGTGCCAGCAGCTCGGGTCCGGGTGTTGGAAACACCATATATTTT. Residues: CASSSGPGVGNTIYF.

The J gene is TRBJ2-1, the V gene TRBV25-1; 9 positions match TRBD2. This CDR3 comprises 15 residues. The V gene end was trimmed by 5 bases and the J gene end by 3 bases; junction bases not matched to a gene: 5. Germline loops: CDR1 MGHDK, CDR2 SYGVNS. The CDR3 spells CASSIAGVRYNEQFF. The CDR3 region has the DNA TGTGCCAGCAGTATAGCGGGAGTGCGCTACAATGAGCAGTTCTTC.

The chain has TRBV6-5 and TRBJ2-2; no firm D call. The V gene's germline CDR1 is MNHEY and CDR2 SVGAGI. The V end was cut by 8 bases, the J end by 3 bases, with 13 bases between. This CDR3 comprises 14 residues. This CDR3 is CASASRLHTGELFF. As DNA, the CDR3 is TGTGCCAGCGCCTCACGACTCCACACCGGGGAGCTGTTTTTT.

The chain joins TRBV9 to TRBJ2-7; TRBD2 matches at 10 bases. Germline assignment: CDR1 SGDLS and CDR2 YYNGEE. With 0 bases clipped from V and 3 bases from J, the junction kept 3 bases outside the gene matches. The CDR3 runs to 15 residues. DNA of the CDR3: TGTGCCAGCAGCGTAGGGAGCGGGAGGGTCTACGAGCAGTACTTC. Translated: CASSVGSGRVYEQYF.

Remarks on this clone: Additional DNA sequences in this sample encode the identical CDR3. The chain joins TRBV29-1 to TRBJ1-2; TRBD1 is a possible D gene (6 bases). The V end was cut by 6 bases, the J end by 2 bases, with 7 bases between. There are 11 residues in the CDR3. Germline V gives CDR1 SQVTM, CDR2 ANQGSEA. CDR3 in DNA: TGCAGCGTCGGGACAAACTATGGCTACACCTTC. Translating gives CSVGTNYGYTF.

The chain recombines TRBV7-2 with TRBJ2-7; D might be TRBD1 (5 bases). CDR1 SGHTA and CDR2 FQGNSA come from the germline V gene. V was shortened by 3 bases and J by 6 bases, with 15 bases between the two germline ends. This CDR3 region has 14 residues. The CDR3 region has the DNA TGTGCCAGCAGCTTTCCCAGGGTTCCGAGCGAGCAGTACTTC. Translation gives CASSFPRVPSEQYF. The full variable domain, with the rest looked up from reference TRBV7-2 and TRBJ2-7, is GAGVSQSPSNKVTEKGKDVELRCDPISGHTALYWYRQSLGQGLEFLIYFQGNSAPDKSGLPSDRFSAERTGGSVSTLTIQRTQQEDSAVYLCASSFPRVPSEQYFGPGTRLTVT.

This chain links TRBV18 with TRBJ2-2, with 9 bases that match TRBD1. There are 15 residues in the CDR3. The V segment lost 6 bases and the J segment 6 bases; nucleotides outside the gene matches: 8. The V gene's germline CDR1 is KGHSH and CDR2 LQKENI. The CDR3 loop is CASSSGTGSAGELFF. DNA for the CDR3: TGTGCCAGCTCGTCGGGGACAGGGTCGGCCGGGGAGCTGTTTTTT.

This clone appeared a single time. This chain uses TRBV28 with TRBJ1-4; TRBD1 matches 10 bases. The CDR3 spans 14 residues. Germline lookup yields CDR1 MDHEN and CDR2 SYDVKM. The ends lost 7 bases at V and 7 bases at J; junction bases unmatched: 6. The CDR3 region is CASNLRQGAEKLFF. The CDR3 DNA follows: TGTGCCAGCAACTTGCGACAGGGGGCTGAAAAACTGTTTTTT.

The CDR3 is CASSSDRLMPQHF. Here the CDR3 DNA reads TGTGCCAGCAGTTCGGACAGGTTAATGCCCCAGCATTTT. The J gene is TRBJ1-5, the V gene TRBV7-2; the match to TRBD1 covers 7 bases. This CDR3 spans 13 amino acids. CDR1 is SGHTA, CDR2 FQGNSA, per germline. V was clipped by 6 bases and J by 9 bases; unmatched bases: 8.

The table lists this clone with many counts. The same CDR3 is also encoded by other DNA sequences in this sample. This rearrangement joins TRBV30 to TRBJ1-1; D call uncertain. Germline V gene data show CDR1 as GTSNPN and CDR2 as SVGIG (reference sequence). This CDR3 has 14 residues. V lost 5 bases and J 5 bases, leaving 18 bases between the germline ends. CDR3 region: CAWSKPRFATEAFF. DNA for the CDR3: TGTGCCTGGTCCAAACCCAGGTTCGCGACTGAAGCTTTCTTT.

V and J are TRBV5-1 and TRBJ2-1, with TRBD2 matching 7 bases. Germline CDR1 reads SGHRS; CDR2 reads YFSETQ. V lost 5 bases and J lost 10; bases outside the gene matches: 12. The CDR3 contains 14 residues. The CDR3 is CASRPGTTPGEQFF. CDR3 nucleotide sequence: TGCGCCAGCAGGCCAGGGACTACTCCGGGGGAGCAGTTCTTC.

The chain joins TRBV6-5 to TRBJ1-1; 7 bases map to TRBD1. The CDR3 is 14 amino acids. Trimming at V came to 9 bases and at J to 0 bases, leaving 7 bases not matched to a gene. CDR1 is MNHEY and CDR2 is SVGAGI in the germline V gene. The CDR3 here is CASNRGAMNTEAFF. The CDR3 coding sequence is TGTGCCAGTAACAGGGGAGCGATGAACACTGAAGCTTTCTTT.

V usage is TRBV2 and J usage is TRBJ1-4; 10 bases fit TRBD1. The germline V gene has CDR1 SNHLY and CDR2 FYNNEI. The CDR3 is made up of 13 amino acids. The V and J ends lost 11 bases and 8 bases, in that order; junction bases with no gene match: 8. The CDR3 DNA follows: TGTGCCGGTAGAGACAGGGGGCCCGAAAAACTGTTTTTT. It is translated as CAGRDRGPEKLFF.

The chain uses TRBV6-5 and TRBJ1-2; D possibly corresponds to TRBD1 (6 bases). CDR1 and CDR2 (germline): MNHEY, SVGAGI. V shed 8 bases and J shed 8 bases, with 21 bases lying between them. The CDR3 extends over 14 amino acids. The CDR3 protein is CASEPTGGSAGYTF. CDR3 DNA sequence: TGTGCCAGCGAGCCGACAGGCGGGTCGGCGGGCTACACCTTC.

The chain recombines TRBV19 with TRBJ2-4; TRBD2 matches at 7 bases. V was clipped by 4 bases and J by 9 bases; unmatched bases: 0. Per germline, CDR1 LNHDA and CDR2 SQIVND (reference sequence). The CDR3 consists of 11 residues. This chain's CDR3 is CASSRGGIQYF. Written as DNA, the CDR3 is TGTGCCAGTAGTAGGGGGGGCATTCAGTACTTC.

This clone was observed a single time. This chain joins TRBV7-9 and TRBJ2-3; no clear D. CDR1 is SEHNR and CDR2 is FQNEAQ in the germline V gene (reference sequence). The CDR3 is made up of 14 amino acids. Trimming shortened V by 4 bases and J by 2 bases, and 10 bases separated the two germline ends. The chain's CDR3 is CASSSSGFTDTQYF. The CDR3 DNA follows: TGTGCCAGCAGCTCTTCTGGGTTCACAGATACGCAGTATTTT.

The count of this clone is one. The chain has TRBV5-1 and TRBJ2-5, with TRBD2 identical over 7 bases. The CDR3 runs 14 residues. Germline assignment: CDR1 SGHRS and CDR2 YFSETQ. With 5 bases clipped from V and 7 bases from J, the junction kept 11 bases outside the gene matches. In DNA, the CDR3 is TGCGCCAGCAGAGGCCTAGCGGAGAAAAGGACCCAGTACTTC. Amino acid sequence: CASRGLAEKRTQYF. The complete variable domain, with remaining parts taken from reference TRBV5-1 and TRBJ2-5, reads KAGVTQTPRYLIKTRGQQVTLSCSPISGHRSVSWYQQTPGQGLQFLFEYFSETQRNKGNFPGRFSGRQFSNSRSEMNVSTLELGDSALYLCASRGLAEKRTQYFGPGTRLLVL.

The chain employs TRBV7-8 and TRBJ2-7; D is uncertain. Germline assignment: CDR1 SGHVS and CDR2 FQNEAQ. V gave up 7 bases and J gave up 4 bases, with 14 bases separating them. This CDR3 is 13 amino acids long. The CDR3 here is CASKGPSPYEQYF. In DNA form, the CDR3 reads TGTGCCAGCAAAGGACCTTCACCTTACGAGCAGTACTTC.

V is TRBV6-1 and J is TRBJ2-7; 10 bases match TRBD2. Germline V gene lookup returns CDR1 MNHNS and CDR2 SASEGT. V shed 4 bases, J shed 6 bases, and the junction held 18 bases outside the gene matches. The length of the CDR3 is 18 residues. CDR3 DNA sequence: TGTGCCAGCAGTGGATTTTCTAGCGGGAGAATGTGGGCTCGCGAGCAGTACTTC. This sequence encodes CASSGFSSGRMWAREQYF.

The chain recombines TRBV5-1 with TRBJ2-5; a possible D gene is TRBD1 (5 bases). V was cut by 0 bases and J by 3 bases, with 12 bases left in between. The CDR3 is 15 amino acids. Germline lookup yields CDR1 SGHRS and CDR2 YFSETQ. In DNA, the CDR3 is TGCGCCAGCAGCTTGGTTGCAGGGAATGAAGAGACCCAGTACTTC. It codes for CASSLVAGNEETQYF.

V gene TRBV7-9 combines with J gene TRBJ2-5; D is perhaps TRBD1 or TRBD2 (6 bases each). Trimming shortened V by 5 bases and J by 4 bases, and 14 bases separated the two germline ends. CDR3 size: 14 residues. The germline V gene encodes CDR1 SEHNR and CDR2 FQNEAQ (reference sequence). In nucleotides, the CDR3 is TGTGCCAGCAGCGACGACAGGAGGGGAGAGACCCAGTACTTC. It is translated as CASSDDRRGETQYF.

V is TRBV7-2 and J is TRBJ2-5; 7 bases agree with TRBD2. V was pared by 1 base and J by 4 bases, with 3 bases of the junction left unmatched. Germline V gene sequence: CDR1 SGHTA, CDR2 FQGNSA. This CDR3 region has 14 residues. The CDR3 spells CASSLDPGGETQYF. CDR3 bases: TGTGCCAGCAGCTTAGACCCGGGAGGAGAGACCCAGTACTTC.

Here the CDR3 reads CASSLIAGGQSEQFF. The CDR3, as DNA: TGCGCCAGCAGCCTTATAGCGGGAGGGCAGAGTGAGCAGTTCTTC. The chain is built from TRBV5-1 and TRBJ2-1; 11 bases align to TRBD2. Germline CDR1 and CDR2: SGHRS and YFSETQ. V was clipped by 4 bases and J by 9 bases; unmatched bases: 9. This CDR3 has 15 residues. Full variable domain (outside the CDR3, taken from reference TRBV5-1 and TRBJ2-1): KAGVTQTPRYLIKTRGQQVTLSCSPISGHRSVSWYQQTPGQGLQFLFEYFSETQRNKGNFPGRFSGRQFSNSRSEMNVSTLELGDSALYLCASSLIAGGQSEQFFGPGTRLTVL.